This T cell receptor beta chain was recorded in a study of T cell repertoires in cytomegalovirus infection. V was pared by 8 bases and J by 3 bases, with 16 bases between. CDR1 is MDHEN, CDR2 SYDVKM, per germline. The CDR3 length is 14 residues. In this sample, this clonotype turned up a few times. As yet, its antigen is unknown. One entry per CDR3 protein, called by TCRdb with MiXCR from the reads. The sample has approximately 590,000 distinct CDR3 sequences; 40% are singletons. This receptor was identified in a human donor in good health (CMV status not recorded). Some clones in this sample may be carry-over from other donors' samples. The J gene is TRBJ1-2, the V gene TRBV28; weak D call: TRBD1 (5 bases). The input for sequencing was cultured PBMCs, taken from culture after CMV antigen stimulation. The CDR3 is CASGSLQEYYGYTF. Here the CDR3 DNA reads TGTGCCAGCGGGTCGTTACAGGAGTACTATGGCTACACCTTC.